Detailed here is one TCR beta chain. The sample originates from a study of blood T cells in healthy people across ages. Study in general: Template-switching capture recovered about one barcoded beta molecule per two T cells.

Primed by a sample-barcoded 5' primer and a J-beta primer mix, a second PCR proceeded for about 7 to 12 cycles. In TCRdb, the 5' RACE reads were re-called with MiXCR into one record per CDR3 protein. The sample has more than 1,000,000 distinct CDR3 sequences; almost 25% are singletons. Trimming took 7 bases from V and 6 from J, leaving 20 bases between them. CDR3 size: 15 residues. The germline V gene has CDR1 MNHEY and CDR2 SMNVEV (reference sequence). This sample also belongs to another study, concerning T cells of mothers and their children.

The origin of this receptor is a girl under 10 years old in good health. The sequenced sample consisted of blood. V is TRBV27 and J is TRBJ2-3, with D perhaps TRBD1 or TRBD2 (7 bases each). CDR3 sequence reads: CASTALAAGGDTQYF. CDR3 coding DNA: TGTGCCAGCACGGCCCTAGCGGCAGGGGGGGATACGCAGTATTTT.